Presented here are 27 T cell receptor beta chains from one specimen sequenced in a study of T cell repertoires in cytomegalovirus infection. TCRdb re-called the reads through MiXCR, storing one row per CDR3 protein. The sample includes roughly 500,000 distinct CDR3 sequences, about 11% of them seen just once. Specimen: PBMCs. The receptors shown here come from a human donor in good health (CMV status not recorded). Some clones in this sample may be carry-over from other donors' samples.

This chain uses TRBV7-9 with TRBJ1-2; no clear D. This CDR3 contains 14 residues. The V end was cut by 5 bases, the J end by 3 bases, with 13 bases between. Per germline, CDR1 SEHNR and CDR2 FQNEAQ (reference sequence). This CDR3 reads CASSEWGIDYGYTF. The CDR3 DNA is TGTGCCAGCAGCGAATGGGGTATTGACTATGGCTACACCTTC.

The chain has TRBV4-2 and TRBJ2-1, with unresolved D. Germline assignment: CDR1 LGHNA and CDR2 YNFKEQ. The CDR3 contains 15 residues. The V gene lost 0 bases and the J gene lost 2 bases, with 8 bases spanning the gap. The CDR3 sequence is CASSQDGDAYNEQFF. The CDR3 DNA is TGTGCCAGCAGCCAAGATGGTGACGCCTACAATGAGCAGTTCTTC.

This clonotype was found a few times. The chain combines TRBV2 with TRBJ1-6; D might be TRBD1 (5 bases). Germline lookup yields CDR1 SNHLY and CDR2 FYNNEI. The CDR3 spans 15 residues. V was cut by 6 bases and J by 7 bases, with 16 bases left in between. The chain's CDR3 is CASRSDRPSNSPLHF. Written as DNA, the CDR3 is TGTGCCAGCAGGAGTGACAGACCATCGAATTCACCCCTCCACTTT. The full variable domain, completed using reference TRBV2 and TRBJ1-6, is EPEVTQTPSHQVTQMGQEVILRCVPISNHLYFYWYRQILGQKVEFLVSFYNNEISEKSEIFDDQFSVERPDGSNFTLKIRSTKLEDSAMYFCASRSDRPSNSPLHFGNGTRLTVT.

In its sample, this clonotype was seen many times. The rearrangement joins TRBV7-2 to TRBJ1-2; TRBD1 agrees at 7 bases. CDR1 and CDR2 from the germline V gene are SGHTA and FQGNSA. The V gene end was trimmed by 5 bases and the J gene end by 4 bases; junction bases not matched to a gene: 7. The CDR3 sequence is 14 residues long. The chain's CDR3 is CASSEGGQPYGYTF. The DNA for the CDR3 is TGTGCCAGCAGCGAGGGGGGACAGCCCTATGGCTACACCTTC. The entire variable domain, with the rest obtained from reference TRBV7-2 and TRBJ1-2, is as follows: GAGVSQSPSNKVTEKGKDVELRCDPISGHTALYWYRQSLGQGLEFLIYFQGNSAPDKSGLPSDRFSAERTGGSVSTLTIQRTQQEDSAVYLCASSEGGQPYGYTFGSGTRLTVV.

This clonotype was detected ten times or more. CDR3 in amino acids: CASSYPSTSGRAYNEQFF. CDR3 nucleotides: TGTGCCAGCAGTTACCCCTCGACTAGCGGGAGGGCCTACAATGAGCAGTTCTTC. The chain combines TRBV6-2 or TRBV6-3 with TRBJ2-1; 14 bases fit TRBD2. There are 18 residues in the CDR3. With V trimmed by 2 bases and J by 2 bases, 5 bases remained unmatched. The germline V gene encodes CDR1 MNHEY and CDR2 SVGEGT.

The V call is TRBV19, the J call TRBJ2-7; 11 positions agree with TRBD1. The CDR3 covers 14 residues. Germline V gene data show CDR1 as LNHDA and CDR2 as SQIVND (reference sequence). With V trimmed by 7 bases and J by 3 bases, 5 bases remained unmatched. The chain's CDR3 is CASMPGQGVYEQYF. The CDR3 coding sequence is TGTGCCAGTATGCCGGGACAGGGGGTCTACGAGCAGTACTTC.

This clonotype has just a few counts. The V and J genes are TRBV19 and TRBJ2-7; TRBD1 aligns across 8 bases. V lost 2 bases and J lost 3; bases outside the gene matches: 9. This CDR3 is 16 amino acids long. Looked up from germline, CDR1 is LNHDA and CDR2 is SQIVND (reference sequence). In DNA form, the CDR3 reads TGTGCCAGTAGTATACAGACAGGGGCCGGCGGCTACGAGCAGTACTTC. Its protein is CASSIQTGAGGYEQYF.

CDR3 in amino acids: CASILGGPSGRDNEQFF. DNA for the CDR3: TGTGCCAGCATCCTTGGGGGCCCTAGCGGGAGGGACAATGAGCAGTTCTTC. The genes are TRBV27 and TRBJ2-1; TRBD2 agrees at 12 bases. This CDR3 comprises 17 residues. Germline V gene lookup returns CDR1 MNHEY and CDR2 SMNVEV (reference sequence). Trimming took 7 bases from V and 5 from J; bases not matched to a gene: 12.

This clonotype was counted at least ten times. The gene calls are TRBV28 and TRBJ2-7, with 10 bases aligning to TRBD1. V gave up 5 bases and J gave up 3 bases; unmatched junction bases: 7. This CDR3 is 15 amino acids long. Germline values: CDR1 MDHEN, CDR2 SYDVKM. The CDR3 loop reads CASSPDRGLFYEQYF. DNA for the CDR3: TGTGCCAGCAGTCCCGACAGGGGGCTTTTCTACGAGCAGTACTTC.

This clonotype was seen repeatedly, ten times or more. The chain is built from TRBV7-8 and TRBJ1-2; 8 nucleotides match TRBD1. V trimming: 2 bases; J trimming: 2 bases; junction bases outside the gene matches: 4. The CDR3 length is 15 residues. CDR1 SGHVS and CDR2 FQNEAQ come from the germline V gene. CDR3 loop: CASSLTGTGNYGYTF. The CDR3 bases are TGTGCCAGCAGCTTAACCGGGACAGGCAACTATGGCTACACCTTC.

This clonotype was recorded at least ten times. The genes are TRBV12-5 and TRBJ1-1; TRBD1 matches 7 bases. V shed 4 bases, J shed 4 bases, and the junction held 6 bases outside the gene matches. CDR1 and CDR2 (germline): LGHNT, FRNRAP. The CDR3 loop spans 14 amino acids. CDR3 DNA sequence: TGTGCTAGTGGTTCCCAGGGGGTTGTCACTGAAGCTTTCTTT. Translation: CASGSQGVVTEAFF.

This clonotype came up many times. CDR3 sequence: CASTLRSGASTDTQYF. For the CDR3, the DNA is TGTGCCAGCACCCTCCGAAGCGGGGCCTCCACAGATACGCAGTATTTT. The rearrangement joins TRBV5-6 to TRBJ2-3, with 7 bases aligning to TRBD2. This CDR3 has 16 amino acids. V was pared by 6 bases and J by 2 bases, with 12 bases of the junction left unmatched. Germline values: CDR1 SGHDT, CDR2 YYEEEE. Together with reference TRBV5-6 and TRBJ2-3, the CDR3 gives the full variable domain: DAGVTQSPTHLIKTRGQQVTLRCSPKSGHDTVSWYQQALGQGPQFIFQYYEEEERQRGNFPDRFSGHQFPNYSSELNVNALLLGDSALYLCASTLRSGASTDTQYFGPGTRLTVL.

In this sample, this clonotype turned up many times. The chain couples TRBV30 to TRBJ2-5; the D is unclear. Trimming stripped 3 bases from V and 5 bases from J, with 7 bases between. Germline V CDR1 and CDR2: GTSNPN, SVGIG (reference sequence). This CDR3 region has 11 residues. Written as DNA, the CDR3 is TGTGCCTGGAGCCCTTCGGAGACCCAGTACTTC. Protein product: CAWSPSETQYF.

This clonotype has a count of ten or more. This CDR3 is CASSIDRGINEQYF. The CDR3 coding sequence is TGTGCCAGTAGTATCGACAGGGGGATCAACGAGCAGTACTTC. The genes are TRBV19 and TRBJ2-7; 9 bases fit TRBD1. Germline V gene sequence: CDR1 LNHDA, CDR2 SQIVND (reference sequence). The junction had 5 bases not matched to a gene; V was cut back by 3 bases and J by 5 bases. There are 14 residues in the CDR3.

The chain links TRBV18 to TRBJ2-3; TRBD2 is a possible D gene (5 bases). Looked up from germline, CDR1 is KGHSH and CDR2 is LQKENI. This CDR3 is built from 16 residues. V lost 3 bases and J 0 bases, leaving 13 bases between the germline ends. This CDR3 is CASSPWAGFSTDTQYF. The CDR3 nucleotides read TGTGCCAGCTCACCCTGGGCGGGTTTTAGCACAGATACGCAGTATTTT.

The V and J genes are TRBV20-1 and TRBJ1-2; tentatively, D is TRBD1 (5 bases). Germline loops: CDR1 DFQATT, CDR2 SNEGSKA (reference sequence). The CDR3 consists of 16 residues. Trimming removed 8 bases at V and 4 bases at J, with 26 bases between. DNA of the CDR3: TGCAGTATTAACACACGAACAGCCGGGACCTTCTATGGCTACACCTTC. Protein sequence: CSINTRTAGTFYGYTF.

This clonotype has just a few counts. J is TRBJ2-1 and V is TRBV9; 10 bases align to TRBD2. The CDR3 is 15 residues long. The V and J ends lost 0 bases and 3 bases, in that order; junction bases with no gene match: 0. Looked up from germline, CDR1 is SGDLS and CDR2 is YYNGEE. CDR3 coding DNA: TGTGCCAGCAGCGTAGTAGCGGGAGGCTACAATGAGCAGTTCTTC. Protein product: CASSVVAGGYNEQFF.

J is TRBJ2-7 and V is TRBV4-2, with D perhaps TRBD1 (6 bases). V was pared by 3 bases and J by 4 bases, with 13 bases between. The CDR3 runs 14 residues. CDR1 and CDR2 (germline): LGHNA, YNFKEQ. The CDR3 DNA follows: TGTGCCAGCAGCCAGAACATACAGGGTTACGAGCAGTACTTC. This encodes CASSQNIQGYEQYF.

This clonotype was seen ten or more times. The J gene is TRBJ1-1, the V gene TRBV28, with D possibly TRBD1 on 5 matching bases. The germline gives CDR1 MDHEN, CDR2 SYDVKM. The CDR3 covers 14 residues. V lost 10 bases, J lost 0 bases, and 15 bases lay in between. The CDR3 region has the DNA TGTGCCACCCAGGGAGCCAGCTTGAACACTGAAGCTTTCTTT. Its translation is CATQGASLNTEAFF. The full variable domain, in which reference TRBV28 and TRBJ1-1 provide the parts outside the CDR3, is DVKVTQSSRYLVKRTGEKVFLECVQDMDHENMFWYRQDPGLGLRLIYFSYDVKMKEKGDIPEGYSVSREKKERFSLILESASTNQTSMYLCATQGASLNTEAFFGQGTRLTVV.

This clonotype has just a few counts. The J gene is TRBJ2-7, the V gene TRBV14, with 9 bases fitting TRBD1. Germline V gives CDR1 SGHDN, CDR2 FVKESK. The junction had 7 bases not matched to a gene; V was cut back by 3 bases and J by 4 bases. CDR3 size: 15 residues. CDR3 loop: CASSHNRGLQYEQYF. In nucleotides, the CDR3 is TGTGCCAGCAGCCACAACAGGGGGCTCCAGTACGAGCAGTACTTC.

This clonotype was seen a few times. V and J are TRBV13 and TRBJ2-7, with a possible D match to TRBD2 (6 bases). The germline V gene encodes CDR1 PRHDT and CDR2 FYEKMQ (reference sequence). Trimming took off 7 bases at V and 0 bases at J, with 13 bases between the two ends. The CDR3 consists of 14 residues. CDR3 sequence reads: CASTPRRGSYEQYF. The CDR3 DNA follows: TGTGCCAGCACCCCACGGCGGGGCTCCTACGAGCAGTACTTC.

This clonotype occurred many times. The chain has TRBV7-2 and TRBJ1-2, with 12 bases lining up with TRBD1. V lost 3 bases, J lost 6 bases, and 14 bases stayed unmatched. The germline CDR1 and CDR2 sequences are SGHTA and FQGNSA. The CDR3 is 18 residues long. The DNA of the CDR3 is TGTGCCAGCAGCTTTTACCTACGCCTTGGGACAGGGGGCGATGGCTACACCTTC. As protein: CASSFYLRLGTGGDGYTF.

This clonotype came up many times. The chain is built from TRBV7-2 and TRBJ2-7, with 8 bases that match TRBD1. The CDR3 covers 16 residues. Germline V gene lookup returns CDR1 SGHTA and CDR2 FQGNSA. Germline trimming cut 1 base from V and 4 bases from J; bases unmatched to any gene: 9. CDR3 bases: TGTGCCAGCAGCTTAGTGGGACAGGCTAAAGGGTACGAGCAGTACTTC. Amino acids: CASSLVGQAKGYEQYF.

A single count supports this clonotype. This chain connects TRBV19 to TRBJ1-2, with 8 bases aligning to TRBD1. The ends lost 7 bases at V and 8 bases at J; junction bases unmatched: 6. The germline V gene has CDR1 LNHDA and CDR2 SQIVND (reference sequence). This CDR3 is built from 12 residues. The CDR3 DNA sequence: TGTGCCAGTACCCCGGACAGGGAAGGCTACACCTTC. Its protein is CASTPDREGYTF.

This clonotype was recorded at least ten times. The chain links TRBV6-6 to TRBJ2-1; D gene uncertain. CDR3 length: 17 residues. The V end lost 0 bases, the J end lost 6 bases, and 18 bases lay between the germline ends. Germline V gene lookup returns CDR1 MNHNY and CDR2 SVGAGI (reference sequence). CDR3 in amino acids: CASSYSVVGSVLNEQFF. For the CDR3, the DNA is TGTGCCAGCAGTTACTCGGTTGTAGGTTCCGTACTCAATGAGCAGTTCTTC.

This clonotype was seen repeatedly, ten times or more. The V call is TRBV7-8, the J call TRBJ2-3; tentative D call: TRBD2 (5 bases). Germline V CDR1 and CDR2: SGHVS, FQNEAQ. The CDR3 is 14 amino acids. The V end was cut by 5 bases, the J end by 4 bases, with 13 bases between. The CDR3: CASSPQFGADTQYF. The CDR3 region has the DNA TGTGCCAGCAGCCCCCAGTTCGGGGCAGATACGCAGTATTTT. Drawing the rest from reference TRBV7-8 and TRBJ2-3, the complete variable domain is GAGVSQSPRYKVAKRGQDVALRCDPISGHVSLFWYQQALGQGPEFLTYFQNEAQLDKSGLPSDRFFAERPEGSVSTLKIQRTQQEDSAVYLCASSPQFGADTQYFGPGTRLTVL.

A few counts support this clonotype. The rearrangement uses TRBV20-1 and TRBJ2-7; D gene uncertain. V lost 3 bases to trimming and J lost 0 bases, with 15 bases between them. Looked up from germline, CDR1 is DFQATT and CDR2 is SNEGSKA (reference sequence). This CDR3 has 15 amino acids. The CDR3: CSASLSQHHSYEQYF. The CDR3 DNA follows: TGCAGTGCTAGCCTGTCCCAGCACCACTCCTACGAGCAGTACTTC.